This TCR beta chain was captured in a study of shared clonotypes between healthy human individuals. Overall study: Every donor yielded three CD4 naive, three CD4 memory, two CD8 naive and one CD8 memory plate. General study findings and limits: Only blood was sampled, and tissue TCR repertoires likely differ from blood ones.

The CDR3 has 14 amino acids. From germline, CDR1 is SEHNR and CDR2 FQNEAQ (reference sequence). V was shortened by 1 base and J by 5 bases, with 8 bases between the two germline ends. As originally analysed: ImmunoSEQ output lacked quality scores and full-length reads, limiting matched filtering. Profiling relied on immunoSEQ multiplex PCR, and the TCRdb table lists in-frame clones only, not all of them. That table is the source of V, J and clone size, and D and trimming were worked out from the DNA. The table shows more than 400,000 clones, with 95% to 97% occurring only once. A word on this clone: Its antigen is as yet unknown.

V is TRBV7-9 and J is TRBJ2-2; D remains unclear. This TCR was sampled from a woman aged 25 to 39 in good health. Sequencing was done on a sample of naive CD4+ T cells sorted from blood. Subset indicated: CD45RA+ positively selected. CDR3 in amino acids: CASSLVGPTGELFF. The CDR3 coding sequence is TGTGCCAGCAGCTTAGTCGGACCGACCGGGGAGCTGTTTTTT.